In this sample, the clone carrying this T cell receptor (beta chain) turned up once. Its antigen is unknown. Thawed PBMCs were FACS-sorted into unstimulated CD4+CD25+CD127- regulatory T cells, CD4+CD25- non-regulatory cells, CD4 and CD8 cells. Germline V CDR1 and CDR2: SGHNT, YYREEE (reference sequence). This CDR3 has 16 amino acids. V dropped 0 bases and J dropped 2; count of bases not matched to a gene: 2. This specimen belongs to a study of Tregs in tolerant kidney transplant recipients. Overall study findings and caveats: Findings come from small patient numbers and require larger validation. Expanding Tregs on activated donor B cells appeared to best identify donor-specific TCRbeta clones. No direct test of biological reproducibility was done here.

Some clones are missing from TCRdb's copy, which holds only in-frame ones; the method was immunoSEQ multiplex PCR. The sample lists approximately 260,000 clones; about 86% were seen once. The receptor comes from a human donor in good health. V is TRBV5-4 and J is TRBJ2-3, with 11 bases identical to TRBD2. The material sequenced was CD4+ T cells from blood. The CDR3 nucleotides are TGTGCCAGCAGCTTGGCGACTAGCGGGATCACAGATACGCAGTATTTT. This encodes CASSLATSGITDTQYF.